Described below is a single T cell receptor beta chain sequence and its context. In the study's own analysis: Amplifying reference gene primers gave estimates of nucleated cell counts. Sequenced by immunoSEQ multiplex PCR; TCRdb stores in-frame clones only, minus some. The V and J calls and clone size were taken over from that table, and D and trimming were inferred from the DNA. The table includes 100,000 to 130,000 clones, over 65% detected once. These data belong to a study of blood T cell repertoires in COVID-19. Study-level background: Whether acute or convalescent, the COVID-19 samples came from the United States, Italy and Spain. In each case, the material was cDNA or gDNA derived from T cells, B-cell-depleted T cells, or PBMCs.

This clonotype was sampled from a woman in her forties with acute or convalescent COVID-19. Sequencing was done on a sample of peripheral blood.

The CDR3 loop is CAWSVGLAGYNEQFF. DNA of the CDR3: TGTGCCTGGAGTGTGGGTCTAGCGGGGTACAATGAGCAGTTCTTC. The gene calls are TRBV30 and TRBJ2-1; 9 bases align to TRBD2. CDR1 and CDR2 from the germline V gene are GTSNPN and SVGIG (reference sequence). The CDR3 contains 15 residues. Trimming took 0 bases from V and 4 from J; bases not matched to a gene: 4.